A selection of T cell receptor beta chains follows, all from one sample in a study of blood T cell repertoires in COVID-19. Clones were sequenced by immunoSEQ multiplex PCR, and TCRdb holds only the in-frame ones, with some missing. This table holds 100,000 to 150,000 clones, about 88% found once. Sequencing was done on a sample of peripheral blood. The receptors were gathered from a human donor in a cohort sampled during active COVID-19. Each CDR3 is given with its conserved first and last residue.

J	V	CDR3
TRBJ2-1	TRBV29-1	CSVDYAYNEQFF
TRBJ2-2	TRBV7-9	CASSLGPGGQNTGELFF
TRBJ1-3	TRBV28	CASSPQGSGNTIYF
TRBJ2-1	TRBV5-1	CASSLVSEAGGQFF
TRBJ1-2	TRBV7-9	CASSFSTGGDGYTF
TRBJ2-3	TRBV18	CASSPSPVTSGFTDTQYF
TRBJ2-3	TRBV6-4	CASSVEAGDWNTQYF
TRBJ2-1	TRBV3-1/TRBV3-2	CASSPREGLEQFF
TRBJ2-5	TRBV11-1	CASSDRDRQETQYF
TRBJ1-5	TRBV7-2	CASSRGPGPGGQPQHF
TRBJ2-5	TRBV5-6	CASSSPSGRLETQYF
TRBJ1-1	TRBV30	CARRGVPNTEAFF
TRBJ1-1	TRBV11-1	CASSTSTGPYTEAFF
TRBJ1-2	TRBV25-1	CASSEWGQAINYGYTF
TRBJ1-1	TRBV6-1	CASSELGQGITEAFF
TRBJ2-1	TRBV6-5	CASSRGTSGYNEQFF
TRBJ2-3	TRBV18	CASSSRQASTDTQYF